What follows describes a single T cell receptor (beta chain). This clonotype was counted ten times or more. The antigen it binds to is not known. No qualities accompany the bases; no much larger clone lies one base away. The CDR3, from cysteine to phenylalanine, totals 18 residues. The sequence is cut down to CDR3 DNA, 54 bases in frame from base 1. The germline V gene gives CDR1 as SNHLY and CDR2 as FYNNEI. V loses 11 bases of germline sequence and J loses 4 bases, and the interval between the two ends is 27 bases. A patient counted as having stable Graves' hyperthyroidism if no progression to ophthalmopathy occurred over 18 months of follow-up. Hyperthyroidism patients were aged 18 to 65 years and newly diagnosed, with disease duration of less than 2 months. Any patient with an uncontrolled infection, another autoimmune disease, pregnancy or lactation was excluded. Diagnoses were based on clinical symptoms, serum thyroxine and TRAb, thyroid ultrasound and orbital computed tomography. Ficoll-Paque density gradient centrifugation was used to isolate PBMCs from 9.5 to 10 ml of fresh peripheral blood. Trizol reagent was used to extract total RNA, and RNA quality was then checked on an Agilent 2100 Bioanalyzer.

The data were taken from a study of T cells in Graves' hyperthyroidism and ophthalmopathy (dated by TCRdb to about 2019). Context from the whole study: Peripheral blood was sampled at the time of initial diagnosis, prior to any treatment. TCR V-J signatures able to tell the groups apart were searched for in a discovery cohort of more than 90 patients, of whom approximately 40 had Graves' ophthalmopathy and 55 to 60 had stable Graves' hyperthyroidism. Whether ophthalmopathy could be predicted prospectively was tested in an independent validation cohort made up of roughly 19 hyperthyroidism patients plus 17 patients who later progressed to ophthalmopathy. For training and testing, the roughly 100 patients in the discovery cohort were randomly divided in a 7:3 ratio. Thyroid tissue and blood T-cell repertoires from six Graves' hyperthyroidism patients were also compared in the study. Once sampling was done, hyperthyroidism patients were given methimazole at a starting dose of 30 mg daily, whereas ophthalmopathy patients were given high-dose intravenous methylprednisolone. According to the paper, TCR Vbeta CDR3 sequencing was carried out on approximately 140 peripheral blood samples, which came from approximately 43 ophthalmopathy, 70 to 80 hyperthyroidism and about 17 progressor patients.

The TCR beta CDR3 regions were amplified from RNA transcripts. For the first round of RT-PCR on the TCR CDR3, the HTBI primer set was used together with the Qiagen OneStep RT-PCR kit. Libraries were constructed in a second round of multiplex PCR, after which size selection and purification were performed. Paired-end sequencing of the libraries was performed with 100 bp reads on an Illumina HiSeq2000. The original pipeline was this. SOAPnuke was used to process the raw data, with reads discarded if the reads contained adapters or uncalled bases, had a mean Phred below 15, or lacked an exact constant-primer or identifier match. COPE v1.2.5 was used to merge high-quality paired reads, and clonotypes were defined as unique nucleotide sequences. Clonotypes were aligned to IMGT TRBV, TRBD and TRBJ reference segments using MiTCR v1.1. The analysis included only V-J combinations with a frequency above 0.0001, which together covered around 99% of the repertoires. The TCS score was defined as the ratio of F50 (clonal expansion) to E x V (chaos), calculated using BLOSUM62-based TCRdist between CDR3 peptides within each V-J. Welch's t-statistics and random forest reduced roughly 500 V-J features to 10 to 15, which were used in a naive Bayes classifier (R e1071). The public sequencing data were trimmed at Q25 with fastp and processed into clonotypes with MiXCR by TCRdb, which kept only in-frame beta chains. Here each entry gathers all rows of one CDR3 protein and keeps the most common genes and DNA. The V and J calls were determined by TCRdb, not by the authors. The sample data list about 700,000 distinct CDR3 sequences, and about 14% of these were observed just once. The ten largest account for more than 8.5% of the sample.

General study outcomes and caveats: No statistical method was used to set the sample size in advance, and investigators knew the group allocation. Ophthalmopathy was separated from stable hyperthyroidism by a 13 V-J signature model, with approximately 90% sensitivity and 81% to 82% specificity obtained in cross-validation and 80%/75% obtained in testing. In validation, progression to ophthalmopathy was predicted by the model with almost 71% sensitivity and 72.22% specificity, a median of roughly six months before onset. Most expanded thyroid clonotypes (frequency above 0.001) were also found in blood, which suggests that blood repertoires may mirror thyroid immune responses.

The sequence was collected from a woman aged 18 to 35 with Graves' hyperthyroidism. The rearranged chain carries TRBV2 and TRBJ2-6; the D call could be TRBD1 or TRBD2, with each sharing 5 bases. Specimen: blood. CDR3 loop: CAGGLIPIGASGANVLTF. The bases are TGTGCCGGAGGATTGATACCCATCGGGGCCTCAGGGGCCAACGTCCTGACTTTC.